This T cell receptor (beta chain) was captured by sequencing in a study of T cells in Graves' hyperthyroidism and ophthalmopathy. Study-level information: Peripheral blood sampling occurred at initial diagnosis, before any treatment.

Template material for amplifying TCR beta CDR3 regions consisted of RNA transcripts. RT-PCR in the first round (using the HTBI primer set) targeted the TCR CDR3. TCRdb processed the multiplex PCR reads anew with MiXCR; each CDR3 protein has one entry. This sample yields about 690,000 distinct CDR3 sequences, of which approximately 15% are seen a single time; around 15% belongs to the top ten. Trimming at V came to 6 bases and at J to 6 bases, leaving 9 bases not matched to a gene. Germline V gene sequence: CDR1 MNHNS, CDR2 SASEGT. This CDR3 is built from 14 residues. This clonotype was counted ten times or more. Antigen specificity is unknown. Notes on the study in general: The model anticipated ophthalmopathy a median about 7.1 months pre-onset. Most thyroid clonotypes that were expanded above 0.001 also turned up in blood.

This sequence was found in a man between 45 and 60 years old with Graves' hyperthyroidism. The chain is built from TRBV6-1 and TRBJ2-7, with 9 bases aligning to TRBD1. Sequencing used blood. CDR3 protein: CASSQQGARSEQYF. The CDR3 bases are TGTGCCAGCAGCCAACAGGGGGCGCGGAGCGAGCAGTACTTC.